A single sample gave rise to the 21 T cell receptor beta chains below, sequenced in a study of blood T cells in healthy people across ages. It was with a sample-barcoded 5' primer and a J-beta primer mix that a second PCR of roughly 7 to 12 cycles was run. TCRdb re-called the 5' RACE reads with MiXCR, one entry per CDR3 protein. The sample yields just under 900,000 distinct CDR3 sequences, roughly 26% seen once. The sequenced material came from blood. The receptors derive from an elderly woman in good health.

The sample holds a few counts of this clonotype. The V call is TRBV14, the J call TRBJ2-7; 8 nucleotides match TRBD2. The CDR3 is 16 residues long. Looked up from germline, CDR1 is SGHDN and CDR2 is FVKESK. V trimming: 5 bases; J trimming: 7 bases; junction bases outside the gene matches: 16. This CDR3 reads CASSFSRGDRYNEQYF. In DNA, the CDR3 is TGTGCCAGCAGCTTTTCGCGGGGGGATAGATACAATGAGCAGTACTTC. The whole variable domain, filled in from reference TRBV14 and TRBJ2-7, reads EAGVTQFPSHSVIEKGQTVTLRCDPISGHDNLYWYRRVMGKEIKFLLHFVKESKQDESGMPNNRFLAERTGGTYSTLKVQPAELEDSGVYFCASSFSRGDRYNEQYFGPGTRLTVT.

This chain connects TRBV20-1 to TRBJ1-1; TRBD1 matches 7 bases. Germline V gene lookup returns CDR1 DFQATT and CDR2 SNEGSKA (reference sequence). This CDR3 region has 14 residues. Trimming at V came to 4 bases and at J to 6 bases, leaving 11 bases not matched to a gene. The CDR3 sequence: CSATGHAGGAEAFF. In DNA form, the CDR3 reads TGCAGTGCTACGGGACACGCAGGGGGGGCTGAAGCTTTCTTT.

The CDR3 DNA reads TGTGCCAGCAGTCTAAGAGGACGTGAAGAGACCCAGTACTTC. It encodes CASSLRGREETQYF. V gene TRBV12-3 or TRBV12-4 combines with J gene TRBJ2-5; D not resolved. V shed 5 bases and J shed 3 bases, with 13 bases lying between them. The CDR3 runs to 14 residues.

This clonotype was recorded many times. The gene calls are TRBV28 and TRBJ2-1, with TRBD2 matching over 8 bases. Per the germline V gene, CDR1 is MDHEN and CDR2 is SYDVKM. The V segment lost 8 bases and the J segment 7 bases; nucleotides outside the gene matches: 10. This CDR3 is built from 14 residues. CDR3 in amino acids: CASWVRGGVNEQFF. CDR3 DNA: TGTGCCAGCTGGGTCCGGGGGGGGGTGAATGAGCAGTTCTTC.

Notes on this clonotype: Just one base apart from a much larger clone, this may be a read error. V is TRBV20-1 and J is TRBJ2-5, with D unclear. Matching the DNA end better, TRBJ2-7 makes the J call doubtful. The CDR3 is 12 residues long. Germline V gives CDR1 DFQATT, CDR2 SNEGSKA (reference sequence). The CDR3 nucleotides are TGCAGTGCTAAAATACCTCCCTACGAGCAGTACTTC. This gives the protein CSAKIPPYEQYF.

J is TRBJ2-1 and V is TRBV18; D unresolved. V was clipped by 6 bases and J by 9 bases, with 18 bases between them. The CDR3 loop spans 14 amino acids. CDR1 and CDR2 from the germline V gene are KGHSH and LQKENI. The CDR3 DNA follows: TGTGCCAGCTCGGAGTTCGCCCAGACGGGTGAGCAGTTCTTC. This translates into CASSEFAQTGEQFF.

This clonotype was detected many times. The genes are TRBV10-3 and TRBJ1-2; no clear D. Trimming took off 0 bases at V and 2 bases at J, with 10 bases between the two ends. The CDR3 sequence is 15 residues long. Germline CDR1 is ENHRY and CDR2 is SYGVKD. The CDR3, as DNA: TGTGCCATCAGTGAGTCCGAGAGAGCGAACTATGGCTACACCTTC. Translation gives CAISESERANYGYTF.

This clonotype came up many times. This chain uses TRBV6-2 or TRBV6-3 with TRBJ2-5, with 9 bases lining up with TRBD2. The ends lost 0 bases at V and 6 bases at J; junction bases unmatched: 8. CDR1 is MNHEY and CDR2 is SVGEGT in the germline V gene. CDR3 length: 16 residues. The CDR3 coding sequence is TGTGCCAGCAGTTACTCGAGAGCGACTAGCGGAAAGACCCAGTACTTC. Amino acid sequence: CASSYSRATSGKTQYF.

Note on this clonotype: At one boundary the junction diverges from the germline segment, which might be a read error. The chain recombines TRBV12-3 or TRBV12-4 with TRBJ1-2, with 7 bases that match TRBD1. This CDR3 is built from 16 residues. CDR3 region: CASNLVVGGGNYGYTF. DNA for the CDR3: TGTGCCAGCAATTTAGTAGTAGGGGGCGGCAACTATGGCTACACCTTC.

Of note for this clonotype: Given a much more abundant clone one base away, this may be a read error. This chain uses TRBV20-1 with TRBJ2-5; 11 nucleotides match TRBD2. The CDR3 totals 15 residues. Germline-derived CDR1 and CDR2 are DFQATT and SNEGSKA (reference sequence). The CDR3 coding sequence is TGCAGTGCCAGAGCTACTAGCGGGGGACTAAATGAGCAGTACTTC. Its translation is CSARATSGGLNEQYF.

This clonotype has ten or more counts. The V call is TRBV5-1, the J call TRBJ1-2; TRBD1 is a possible D gene (6 bases). With 4 bases removed from V and 7 bases from J, the gap between germline ends came to 17 bases. Germline values: CDR1 SGHRS, CDR2 YFSETQ. The CDR3 is made up of 14 amino acids. CDR3: CASSPWTENSGYTF. In DNA form, the CDR3 reads TGCGCCAGCAGCCCCTGGACAGAGAATAGTGGCTACACCTTC.

This clonotype has at least ten counts. This chain connects TRBV7-2 to TRBJ2-3; 8 bases agree with TRBD2. Germline values: CDR1 SGHTA, CDR2 FQGNSA. The CDR3 runs 16 residues. The ends lost 2 bases at V and 1 base at J; junction bases unmatched: 5. The CDR3 nucleotides read TGTGCCAGCAGCTTAAGGGAGACTAGCGGCACAGATACGCAGTATTTT. Translation: CASSLRETSGTDTQYF.

The table lists this clonotype with many counts. The chain couples TRBV24-1 to TRBJ2-5; 8 bases line up with TRBD2. V lost 3 bases, J lost 5 bases, and 13 bases stayed unmatched. CDR3 length equals 17 residues. CDR1 KGHDR and CDR2 SFDVKD come from the germline V gene. The CDR3 protein is CATSDPRGGRWRETQYF. In nucleotides, the CDR3 is TGTGCCACCAGTGATCCCCGGGGGGGCCGGTGGAGGGAGACCCAGTACTTC.

The gene calls are TRBV6-2 or TRBV6-3 and TRBJ1-5; the match to TRBD1 covers 8 bases. Germline loops: CDR1 MNHEY, CDR2 SVGEGT. Trimming at V came to 7 bases and at J to 11 bases, leaving 16 bases not matched to a gene. The CDR3 is 15 residues long. The CDR3 bases are TGTGCCAGCAATTTTCCGGGGACAGGTCTAGTAGCCCAGCATTTT. It yields the protein CASNFPGTGLVAQHF.

In its sample, this clonotype was seen once. The V call is TRBV5-6, the J call TRBJ1-3; no firm D call. The germline CDR1 and CDR2 sequences are SGHDT and YYEEEE. V was pared by 3 bases and J by 2 bases, with 24 bases between. CDR3 length: 19 residues. The DNA of the CDR3 is TGTGCCAGCAGCTGGCGGAGTCCGGAGAGGAAGGTCGCTGGAAACACCATATATTTT. Translating it yields CASSWRSPERKVAGNTIYF. Full variable domain (rest looked up from reference TRBV5-6 and TRBJ1-3): DAGVTQSPTHLIKTRGQQVTLRCSPKSGHDTVSWYQQALGQGPQFIFQYYEEEERQRGNFPDRFSGHQFPNYSSELNVNALLLGDSALYLCASSWRSPERKVAGNTIYFGEGSWLTVV.

Worth noting for this clonotype: A much larger clonotype is one base distant, so this may be a read error. The rearrangement joins TRBV4-3 to TRBJ1-1; D unclear. CDR1 LGHNA and CDR2 YSLEER come from the germline V gene. The V gene lost 0 bases and the J gene lost 2 bases, with 7 bases spanning the gap. The CDR3 is made up of 14 amino acids. CDR3 sequence (DNA): TGCGCCAGCAGCCAAGATGCGATAAACACTGAAGCTTTCTTT. Amino acid sequence: CASSQDAINTEAFF.

This clonotype was counted many times. This chain links TRBV6-6 with TRBJ1-5; no definite D call. The germline V gene encodes CDR1 MNHNY and CDR2 SVGAGI (reference sequence). The CDR3 is made up of 15 amino acids. V was clipped by 7 bases and J by 2 bases, with 15 bases between them. The CDR3: CASKGLQLGNQPQHF. The CDR3 DNA reads TGTGCCAGCAAGGGCCTCCAACTTGGCAATCAGCCCCAGCATTTT.

Notes on this clonotype: A much larger clone differs by one base, so this may be a read error. The V gene is TRBV5-1, the J gene TRBJ2-6, with no clear D. V lost 3 bases and J 5 bases, leaving 15 bases between the germline ends. CDR3 length: 16 amino acids. CDR1 and CDR2 from the germline V gene are SGHRS and YFSETQ. The DNA for the CDR3 is TGCGCCAGCAGCTCCGGGTGGTCAGGCTGGGCCAACGTCCTGACTTTC. This sequence encodes CASSSGWSGWANVLTF. Full variable domain (rest looked up from reference TRBV5-1 and TRBJ2-6): KAGVTQTPRYLIKTRGQQVTLSCSPISGHRSVSWYQQTPGQGLQFLFEYFSETQRNKGNFPGRFSGRQFSNSRSEMNVSTLELGDSALYLCASSSGWSGWANVLTFGAGSRLTVL.

The genes are TRBV12-3 or TRBV12-4 and TRBJ2-7; 10 bases are shared with TRBD1. The CDR3 is 16 residues long. V was clipped by 3 bases and J by 2 bases; unmatched bases: 7. The CDR3 coding sequence is TGTGCCAGCAGTTTGGTCACCGGGACAGGGGCCTACGAGCAGTACTTC. Protein: CASSLVTGTGAYEQYF.

Of note for this clonotype: This may be a read error, as it is one base from a much larger clone. This chain uses TRBV7-9 with TRBJ2-1, with TRBD1 identical over 7 bases. CDR1 SEHNR and CDR2 FQNEAQ come from the germline V gene (reference sequence). This CDR3 comprises 14 residues. The CDR3 is CSSSKGQPSNEQFF. Written as DNA, the CDR3 is TGTTCCAGCAGCAAGGGACAGCCTAGCAATGAGCAGTTCTTC.

A word on this clonotype: Since a much larger clone is just one base distant, this may be a read error. The chain combines TRBV2 with TRBJ2-7; 11 nucleotides match TRBD2. The CDR3 is 15 amino acids. Germline assignment: CDR1 SNHLY and CDR2 FYNNEI. V was clipped by 7 bases and J by 7 bases; unmatched bases: 12. The CDR3 here is CASNPSLLAGGEQYF. In DNA form, the CDR3 reads TGTGCCAGCAATCCATCGCTGCTAGCGGGGGGTGAGCAGTACTTC.